A single sample gave rise to the 9 T cell receptor beta chains below, sequenced in a study of blood T cell repertoires in COVID-19. Some clones are missing from TCRdb's copy, which holds only in-frame ones; the method was immunoSEQ multiplex PCR. Among around 120,000 clones, 87% were seen once, and the ten largest hold roughly 29%. The sample was peripheral blood. Receptor source: a woman aged 70-85 years with acute or convalescent COVID-19.

CDR3 sequence reads: CASSDLAQSYNEQFF. The DNA for the CDR3 is TGTGCCAGCAGTGACCTAGCCCAATCCTACAATGAGCAGTTCTTC. The V and J genes are TRBV6-1 and TRBJ2-1, with a weak D call TRBD2 (5 bases). Germline V gene data show CDR1 as MNHNS and CDR2 as SASEGT. The germline V and J ends were trimmed by 3 bases and 1 base, with 10 bases remaining between them. This CDR3 is built from 15 residues.

The V gene is TRBV4-1, the J gene TRBJ2-7; 10 bases align to TRBD2. Germline V gives CDR1 MGHRA, CDR2 YSYEKL. The CDR3 spans 15 residues. Trimming cost V 1 base and J 4 bases; bases outside gene matches: 4. The DNA for the CDR3 is TGCGCCAGCAGCCAAGTACTAGCGGGGATATACGAGCAGTACTTC. Its translation: CASSQVLAGIYEQYF.

The V gene is TRBV7-9, the J gene TRBJ1-5; TRBD1 is a possible D gene (6 bases). This CDR3 region has 15 residues. Germline V gene lookup returns CDR1 SEHNR and CDR2 FQNEAQ (reference sequence). V gave up 0 bases and J gave up 2 bases, with 8 bases separating them. The CDR3 sequence: CASSLAGGRNQPQHF. CDR3 DNA sequence: TGTGCCAGCAGCTTAGCCGGGGGGCGCAATCAGCCCCAGCATTTT.

Of note for this clone: Different DNA sequences within this sample yield the same CDR3. In DNA, the CDR3 is TGTGCCAGCAGCCTGACAGGGGACTCCAATCAGCCCCAGCATTTT. Translated: CASSLTGDSNQPQHF. This chain links TRBV6-5 with TRBJ1-5; TRBD1 matches at 8 bases. V was pared by 6 bases and J by 3 bases, with 7 bases of the junction left unmatched. This CDR3 has 15 amino acids. In germline, CDR1 is MNHEY, CDR2 SVGAGI.

Notes on this clone: One end of the junction fails to match germline, which may point to a read error. The rearrangement joins TRBV7-7 to TRBJ2-2; D unresolved. CDR1 is SSHAT, CDR2 FNYEAQ, per germline (reference sequence). CDR3 length equals 14 residues. CDR3 sequence (DNA): TGTGCTAGCAGCCTCGACGCAGGCCCCGGGGAGCTGTTTTTT. Encoded protein: CASSLDAGPGELFF.

This chain connects TRBV4-1 to TRBJ2-4; D is unclear. The germline V and J ends were trimmed by 0 bases and 9 bases, with 15 bases remaining between them. The CDR3 has 15 amino acids. The germline V gene has CDR1 MGHRA and CDR2 YSYEKL. CDR3 amino acids: CASSQDPGWVGIQYF. In nucleotides, the CDR3 is TGCGCCAGCAGCCAAGACCCCGGGTGGGTGGGCATTCAGTACTTC.

The gene calls are TRBV28 and TRBJ1-4, with 9 nucleotides matching TRBD1. The CDR3 runs 14 residues. Trimming at V came to 6 bases and at J to 8 bases, leaving 7 bases not matched to a gene. CDR1 and CDR2 from the germline V gene are MDHEN and SYDVKM. CDR3 sequence reads: CASRTGTGNEKLFF. The CDR3 bases are TGTGCCAGCAGGACCGGGACAGGGAACGAAAAACTGTTTTTT. The whole variable domain, remainder taken from reference TRBV28 and TRBJ1-4, is DVKVTQSSRYLVKRTGEKVFLECVQDMDHENMFWYRQDPGLGLRLIYFSYDVKMKEKGDIPEGYSVSREKKERFSLILESASTNQTSMYLCASRTGTGNEKLFFGSGTQLSVL.

The chain employs TRBV28 and TRBJ1-1; TRBD1 matches 7 bases. With V trimmed by 10 bases and J by 5 bases, 16 bases remained unmatched. Germline V CDR1 and CDR2: MDHEN, SYDVKM. This CDR3 region has 15 residues. This CDR3 reads CATKAEQGWDTEAFF. The CDR3 DNA reads TGTGCCACCAAGGCAGAACAGGGGTGGGATACTGAAGCTTTCTTT.

The V gene is TRBV5-1, the J gene TRBJ2-3; 7 bases are a match to TRBD1. The germline CDR1 and CDR2 sequences are SGHRS and YFSETQ. The CDR3 contains 14 residues. V gave up 4 bases and J gave up 2 bases; unmatched junction bases: 4. The CDR3 region has the DNA TGCGCCAGCAGCATACAGGGGACCACAGATACGCAGTATTTT. Translating it yields CASSIQGTTDTQYF.